Listed below are T cell receptor beta chains from one sample, sequenced in a study of blood T cell repertoires in COVID-19. The table came from immunoSEQ multiplex PCR; TCRdb's copy has only in-frame clones and leaves some out. Found here are about 52,000 clones, about nine tenths of them singletons; the top ten hold around 13%. The material sequenced was peripheral blood. The receptor source for this set is a man between 65 and 85 years old with acute or convalescent COVID-19. Each CDR3 is given with its conserved first and last residue. A D gene is named only where the DNA matches it firmly. Only part of the rows carry a size: once, few, many, or a class if the clone is expanded.

clone size: -
D gene: TRBD1
V gene: TRBV24-1
J gene: TRBJ2-1
CDR3 protein: CATSDPDRGFYNEQFF
CDR3 DNA: TGTGCCACCAGTGACCCGGACAGGGGGTTTTACAATGAGCAGTTCTTC

clone size: -
D gene: -
V gene: TRBV5-6
J gene: TRBJ1-5
CDR3 protein: CASSLADSLNQPQHF
CDR3 DNA: TGTGCCAGCAGCTTGGCGGACTCCCTCAATCAGCCCCAGCATTTT

clone size: -
D gene: -
V gene: TRBV10-3
J gene: TRBJ2-1
CDR3 protein: CAISETGSSYNEQFF
CDR3 DNA: TGTGCCATCAGTGAGACAGGGAGCTCCTACAATGAGCAGTTCTTC

clone size: -
D gene: -
V gene: TRBV30
J gene: TRBJ1-5
CDR3 protein: CAWSVKGGNQPQHF
CDR3 DNA: TGTGCCTGGAGTGTAAAGGGGGGCAATCAGCCCCAGCATTTT

clone size: -
D gene: -
V gene: TRBV7-2
J gene: TRBJ2-5
CDR3 protein: CASSFRRGQETQYF
CDR3 DNA: TGTGCCAGCAGCTTTCGCAGGGGCCAAGAGACCCAGTACTTC

clone size: -
D gene: -
V gene: TRBV9
J gene: TRBJ2-3
CDR3 protein: CASSVDQSDTQYF
CDR3 DNA: TGTGCCAGCAGCGTAGATCAATCAGATACGCAGTATTTT

clone size: -
D gene: -
V gene: TRBV4-3
J gene: TRBJ1-1
CDR3 protein: CASSQDRNTEAFF
CDR3 DNA: TGCGCCAGCAGCCAAGACAGGAACACTGAAGCTTTCTTT

clone size: once
D gene: -
V gene: TRBV24-1
J gene: TRBJ2-7
CDR3 protein: CATSILPEPPYEQYF
CDR3 DNA: TGTGCCACCAGTATTCTACCCGAGCCCCCCTACGAGCAGTACTTC

clone size: -
D gene: TRBD1
V gene: TRBV3-1/TRBV3-2
J gene: TRBJ1-2
CDR3 protein: CASSHPLPDRGHYGYTF
CDR3 DNA: TGTGCCAGCAGCCATCCTCTTCCCGACAGGGGGCATTATGGCTACACCTTC

clone size: -
D gene: -
V gene: TRBV12-3/TRBV12-4
J gene: TRBJ2-1
CDR3 protein: CASSPTINEQFF
CDR3 DNA: TGTGCCAGCAGCCCAACTATCAATGAGCAGTTCTTC

clone size: -
D gene: -
V gene: TRBV27
J gene: TRBJ2-3
CDR3 protein: CASSPRAGGGASTDTQYF
CDR3 DNA: TGTGCCAGCAGCCCGAGGGCGGGCGGAGGTGCTAGCACAGATACGCAGTATTTT

clone size: few
D gene: -
V gene: TRBV6-4
J gene: TRBJ2-1
CDR3 protein: CASSDSDSHEQFF
CDR3 DNA: TGTGCCAGCAGTGACTCCGACAGCCATGAGCAGTTCTTC

clone size: -
D gene: TRBD1
V gene: TRBV6-2/TRBV6-3
J gene: TRBJ2-2
CDR3 protein: CASSPGAGGATGELFF
CDR3 DNA: TGTGCCAGCAGCCCCGGGGCAGGGGGCGCCACCGGGGAGCTGTTTTTT

clone size: -
D gene: TRBD2
V gene: TRBV7-2
J gene: TRBJ2-1
CDR3 protein: CASSLALGLAGAQWDEQFF
CDR3 DNA: TGTGCCAGCAGCTTAGCGCTGGGACTAGCGGGGGCGCAGTGGGATGAGCAGTTCTTC

clone size: -
D gene: TRBD2
V gene: TRBV4-1
J gene: TRBJ2-5
CDR3 protein: CASSHLTSGGETQYF
CDR3 DNA: TGCGCCAGCAGCCACCTAACTAGCGGGGGGGAGACCCAGTACTTC

clone size: -
D gene: TRBD1
V gene: TRBV27
J gene: TRBJ2-2
CDR3 protein: CAAGPFQGVDTGELFF
CDR3 DNA: TGTGCCGCCGGACCCTTCCAGGGGGTTGACACCGGGGAGCTGTTTTTT

clone size: -
D gene: -
V gene: TRBV9
J gene: TRBJ1-2
CDR3 protein: CASSPPGIYYGYTF
CDR3 DNA: TGTGCCAGCAGCCCGCCGGGGATCTACTATGGCTACACCTTC

clone size: few
D gene: TRBD1
V gene: TRBV3-1/TRBV3-2
J gene: TRBJ1-5
CDR3 protein: CASSNLDRVNQPQHF
CDR3 DNA: TGTGCCAGCAGCAATCTCGACAGGGTGAATCAGCCCCAGCATTTT

clone size: -
D gene: -
V gene: TRBV4-1
J gene: TRBJ2-4
CDR3 protein: CASSVWAGAKNIQYF
CDR3 DNA: TGCGCCAGCAGCGTATGGGCTGGGGCCAAAAACATTCAGTACTTC

clone size: -
D gene: TRBD1
V gene: TRBV7-9
J gene: TRBJ1-1
CDR3 protein: CASSSWRTGSTEAFF
CDR3 DNA: TGTGCCAGCAGCTCATGGAGGACAGGGTCCACTGAAGCTTTCTTT

clone size: -
D gene: TRBD2
V gene: TRBV2
J gene: TRBJ2-4
CDR3 protein: CASTVGLAVAKNIQYF
CDR3 DNA: TGTGCCAGCACTGTTGGACTAGCAGTAGCCAAAAACATTCAGTACTTC

clone size: -
D gene: -
V gene: TRBV5-5
J gene: TRBJ1-4
CDR3 protein: CASSLHSSLATNEKLFF
CDR3 DNA: TGTGCCAGCAGCTTGCACAGTTCTCTTGCAACTAATGAAAAACTGTTTTTT

clone size: -
D gene: TRBD2
V gene: TRBV4-1
J gene: TRBJ2-2
CDR3 protein: CASSLLAGVRTVGGELFF
CDR3 DNA: TGCGCCAGCAGCCTTTTAGCGGGAGTTCGGACGGTCGGGGGGGAGCTGTTTTTT

clone size: -
D gene: -
V gene: TRBV5-4
J gene: TRBJ1-4
CDR3 protein: CASSLGTGREKLFF
CDR3 DNA: TGTGCCAGCAGCTTGGGGACGGGGAGAGAAAAACTGTTTTTT